This T cell receptor beta chain originates from a study of tumor-infiltrating lymphocytes in primary liver carcinoma. Germline lookup yields CDR1 MNHNS and CDR2 SASEGT. The CDR3 length is 16 residues. With respect to this clonotype: Its antigen is currently unknown.

A constant-region primer served to make TCR beta cDNA from about 500 ng total RNA. It was through three nested multiplex PCR rounds of slightly modified ARM-PCR that TCR beta libraries arose. TRBV1-TRBV30 forward primers paired with a C-beta reverse primer drove the first two PCR rounds, roughly 10 cycles each. One entry per CDR3 protein results from TCRdb running MiXCR on the multiplex PCR reads. This sample yields approximately 76,000 distinct CDR3 sequences, of which roughly two thirds are seen a single time; roughly an eighth belongs to the top ten. Findings of the study overall: Tumor-adjacent and tumor-blood pairs showed less overlap than tumor region pairs.

Taking roughly 20-32 mg of unsorted bulk tissue, the authors co-extracted RNA and DNA. Collection of samples drew on five separate regions of each tumor. The sample consisted of liver tumor tissue from sampling region 4. As to subset: tumor region T4, right-lateral pole. This TCR was sampled from a woman aged 55-70 years with primary liver carcinoma and hepatitis B virus infection. The chain has TRBV6-1 and TRBJ1-5; D remains unclear. The DNA matches TRBJ2-3 better at its end, which makes the J call doubtful. This chain's CDR3 is CASRHRAQRADQPQYF. For the CDR3, the DNA is TGTGCCAGCAGACACAGAGCTCAAAGGGCTGATCAGCCCCAGTATTTT.